This passage covers 8 T cell receptor beta chains from one sample sequenced in a study of control samples from healthy donors and cancer patients. Sequencing was performed with immunoSEQ multiplex PCR; in TCRdb, only in-frame clones are kept and a portion is missing. This sample has about 170,000 clones, with roughly 94% found just once. The sequenced material came from blood. The source is a woman under 30 in good health.

This chain connects TRBV11-2 to TRBJ2-3, with D maybe TRBD2 (6 bases). CDR1 and CDR2 (germline): SGHAT, FQNNGV. CDR3 length: 13 amino acids. Trimming cost V 3 bases and J 6 bases, with 10 bases left between them. CDR3 sequence: CASSLTSPDTQYF. Here the CDR3 DNA reads TGTGCCAGCAGCTTGACTAGTCCTGATACGCAGTATTTT.

This clone was counted a single time. This chain uses TRBV6-1 with TRBJ1-1; D is ambiguous. Germline values: CDR1 MNHNS, CDR2 SASEGT. The ends were cut back, 2 bases at V and 3 bases at J, with 10 bases in the middle. This CDR3 contains 14 residues. The CDR3 DNA follows: TGTGCCAGCAGTGAACATACGTCTCACACTGAAGCTTTCTTT. Protein: CASSEHTSHTEAFF.

This clone was recorded only once. V gene TRBV13 combines with J gene TRBJ1-2, with D hard to call. Trimming removed 5 bases at V and 4 bases at J, with 8 bases between. Germline V lookup: CDR1 PRHDT, CDR2 FYEKMQ (reference sequence). There are 12 residues in the CDR3. In nucleotides, the CDR3 is TGTGCCAGCAGCGAAAGGCCCTATGGCTACACCTTC. This sequence encodes CASSERPYGYTF. The full variable domain, in which reference TRBV13 and TRBJ1-2 provide the parts outside the CDR3, is AAGVIQSPRHLIKEKRETATLKCYPIPRHDTVYWYQQGPGQDPQFLISFYEKMQSDKGSIPDRFSAQQFSDYHSELNMSSLELGDSALYFCASSERPYGYTFGSGTRLTVV.

V is TRBV10-3 and J is TRBJ2-1, with D unresolved. Germline V gene lookup returns CDR1 ENHRY and CDR2 SYGVKD. This CDR3 region has 15 residues. Trimming shortened V by 2 bases and J by 1 base, and 9 bases separated the two germline ends. CDR3 in amino acids: CAISEEDVSYNEQFF. CDR3 in DNA: TGTGCCATCAGTGAGGAGGACGTATCCTACAATGAGCAGTTCTTC.

The chain employs TRBV11-3 and TRBJ1-1, with 9 bases matching TRBD1. CDR1 and CDR2 (germline): SGHNT, YENEEA. This CDR3 has 15 residues. V shed 4 bases, J shed 5 bases, and the junction held 8 bases outside the gene matches. This CDR3 is CASSSSGQGGTEAFF. DNA for the CDR3: TGTGCCAGCAGCTCGTCGGGACAGGGAGGAACTGAAGCTTTCTTT.

A few counts support this clone. V gene TRBV2 combines with J gene TRBJ2-5; the D gene is possibly TRBD1 (6 bases). The CDR3 is 14 residues long. Trimming shortened V by 4 bases and J by 5 bases, and 14 bases separated the two germline ends. Germline CDR1 is SNHLY and CDR2 is FYNNEI. CDR3: CASSATGQGETQYF. CDR3 coding DNA: TGTGCCAGCAGTGCCACAGGGCAGGGGGAGACCCAGTACTTC.

This rearrangement joins TRBV19 to TRBJ1-2, with 7 bases lining up with TRBD1. This CDR3 has 14 residues. Germline trimming cut 4 bases from V and 2 bases from J; bases unmatched to any gene: 4. The germline V gene has CDR1 LNHDA and CDR2 SQIVND (reference sequence). Here the CDR3 reads CASSRDRVNYGYTF. In DNA form, the CDR3 reads TGTGCCAGTAGTAGGGACAGAGTAAACTATGGCTACACCTTC.

The V and J genes are TRBV7-8 and TRBJ1-3, with D possibly being TRBD1 (5 bases). Trimming removed 5 bases at V and 1 base at J, with 12 bases between. CDR1 SGHVS and CDR2 FQNEAQ come from the germline V gene. The length of the CDR3 is 15 residues. This chain's CDR3 is CASSPGTESGNTIYF. In DNA form, the CDR3 reads TGTGCCAGCAGCCCTGGGACGGAATCTGGAAACACCATATATTTT.